The TCR beta chain described here comes from a study of OX40 agonist ivuxolimab in advanced cancers. On the study more broadly: Mean age about 60 years, range about 23 to 85; approximately 80% male. Study-wide results and caveats: Mean expanded clone counts were higher in CD8+ than CD4+ T cells.

The CDR3 is made up of 13 amino acids. Losses at the gene ends were 7 bases for V and 4 bases for J; bases not matched to a gene: 5. Germline CDR1 reads WSHSY; CDR2 reads SAAADI. Remarks on this clone: Antigen specificity is unknown.

Produced via immunoSEQ multiplex PCR; TCRdb's table is partial and in-frame only. The table lists tens of thousands of clones, about 80% of them singletons. Sequences were derived from CD4+ or CD8+ T cells sorted from blood, sampled in a trial of the OX40 agonist ivuxolimab. The gene calls are TRBV10-2 and TRBJ1-1, with TRBD1 matching 8 bases. This receptor was taken from an adult with an advanced solid tumor such as melanoma, head and neck, liver or kidney cancer. The CDR3 DNA sequence: TGCGCCAGCACTAAGACAGGGGTCACTGAAGCTTTCTTT. This translates into CASTKTGVTEAFF.